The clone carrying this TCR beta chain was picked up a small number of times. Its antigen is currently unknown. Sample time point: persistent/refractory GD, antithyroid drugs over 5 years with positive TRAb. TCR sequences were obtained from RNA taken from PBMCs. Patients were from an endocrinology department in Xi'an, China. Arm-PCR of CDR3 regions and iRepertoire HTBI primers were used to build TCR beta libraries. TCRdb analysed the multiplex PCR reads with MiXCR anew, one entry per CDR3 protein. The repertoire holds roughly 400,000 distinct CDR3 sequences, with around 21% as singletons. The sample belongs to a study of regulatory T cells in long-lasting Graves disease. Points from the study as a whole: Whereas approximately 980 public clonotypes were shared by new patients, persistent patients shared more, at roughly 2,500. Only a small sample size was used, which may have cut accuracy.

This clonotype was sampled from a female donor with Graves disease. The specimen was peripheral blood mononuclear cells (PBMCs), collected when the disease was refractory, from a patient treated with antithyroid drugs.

The CDR3 is CASSPPGLNKAFF. The CDR3 bases are TGTGCCAGCTCACCACCAGGGCTAAATAAAGCTTTCTTT. The chain combines TRBV18 with TRBJ1-1; D gene ambiguous. This CDR3 spans 13 amino acids. The V end was cut by 0 bases, the J end by 9 bases, with 11 bases between. Per germline, CDR1 KGHSH and CDR2 LQKENI. Full variable domain (rest looked up from reference TRBV18 and TRBJ1-1): NAGVMQNPRHLVRRRGQEARLRCSPMKGHSHVYWYRQLPEEGLKFMVYLQKENIIDESGMPKERFSAEFPKEGPSILRIQQVVRGDSAAYFCASSPPGLNKAFFGQGTRLTVV.